A selection of T cell receptor beta chains follows, all from one sample in a study of control samples from healthy donors and cancer patients. Clones were sequenced by immunoSEQ multiplex PCR, and TCRdb holds only the in-frame ones, with some missing. Among about 180,000 clones listed, around nine tenths were seen once. Sequencing was done on a sample of blood. These receptors all come from a man aged 30 to 45 in good health. Both conserved end residues are part of each CDR3. The D gene is left open where the match is weak. Size tells how often a clone was seen (once, few, many) or the class of an expanded clone, and some rows leave it out.

d_call	clone_size	v_call	j_call	cdr3_aa	cdr3_nt
-	-	TRBV7-8	TRBJ1-5	CASSLGPPWSNQPQHF	TGTGCCAGCAGCTTAGGCCCCCCTTGGAGCAATCAGCCCCAGCATTTT
-	-	TRBV5-1	TRBJ1-4	CASSLVRGEKLFF	TGCGCCAGCAGCTTGGTCCGGGGTGAAAAACTGTTTTTT
TRBD1	-	TRBV20-1	TRBJ1-2	CSAGDREGYTF	TGCAGTGCTGGGGACAGGGAGGGCTACACCTTC
-	once	TRBV30	TRBJ2-7	CAWSVWGVYEQYF	TGTGCCTGGAGTGTCTGGGGGGTCTACGAGCAGTACTTC
-	-	TRBV12-3/TRBV12-4	TRBJ2-7	CASAPPGYEQYF	TGTGCCAGCGCTCCCCCCGGCTACGAGCAGTACTTC
-	-	TRBV5-1	TRBJ1-6	CASSGDTISTLHF	TGCGCCAGCAGCGGGGACACTATATCGACCCTCCACTTT
-	-	TRBV7-9	TRBJ1-3	CASSPSGGNTIYF	TGTGCCAGCAGCCCATCGGGGGGAAACACCATATATTTT
-	-	TRBV3-1/TRBV3-2	TRBJ1-1	CASSPPGKGAAFF	TGTGCCAGCAGCCCCCCTGGGAAGGGAGCAGCTTTCTTT
-	-	TRBV5-1	TRBJ1-1	CASSRQVSNTEAFF	TGCGCCAGCTCTCGACAGGTGTCGAACACTGAAGCTTTCTTT
-	-	TRBV6-2/TRBV6-3	TRBJ1-5	CASSPTRFRQPQHF	TGTGCCAGCAGCCCCACCAGGTTCCGACAGCCCCAGCATTTT
-	-	TRBV4-2	TRBJ1-1	CASSQVPGQPEAFF	TGTGCCAGCAGCCAAGTCCCTGGACAGCCTGAAGCTTTCTTT
TRBD2	-	TRBV10-1	TRBJ2-5	CASPGGTSGAPQETQYF	TGCGCCAGCCCCGGTGGGACTAGCGGGGCCCCCCAAGAGACCCAGTACTTC
-	-	TRBV11-2	TRBJ1-5	CASSWGGNQPQHF	TGTGCCAGCAGCTGGGGAGGGAATCAGCCCCAGCATTTT
TRBD1	-	TRBV6-1	TRBJ1-6	CASSAPRTGRNSPLHF	TGTGCCAGCAGTGCCCCCCGGACAGGGAGAAATTCACCCCTCCACTTT
-	-	TRBV18	TRBJ1-1	CASSLSDREAFF	TGTGCCAGCTCACTTTCCGACCGAGAAGCTTTCTTT
-	-	TRBV5-5	TRBJ1-3	CASSLRGSGGNTIYF	TGTGCCAGCAGCTTGAGGGGGTCGGGTGGAAACACCATATATTTT
-	-	TRBV7-8	TRBJ2-7	CASKQNYEQYF	TGTGCCAGCAAACAGAACTACGAGCAGTACTTC
TRBD1	-	TRBV5-1	TRBJ2-2	CASSFDRGDTGELFF	TGCGCCAGCAGCTTCGACAGGGGGGACACCGGGGAGCTGTTTTTT
-	-	TRBV7-9	TRBJ2-1	CASSLGPASNEQFF	TGTGCCAGCAGCTTAGGCCCGGCTTCCAATGAGCAGTTCTTC
-	-	TRBV20-1	TRBJ1-6	CSASLVAGESPLHF	TGCAGTGCTAGTCTAGTGGCAGGGGAATCACCCCTCCACTTT
-	-	TRBV6-5	TRBJ1-2	CASSPIQGNYGYTF	TGTGCCAGCAGCCCCATACAGGGAAACTATGGCTACACCTTC
-	-	TRBV11-3	TRBJ2-3	CASSPGFGDTQYF	TGTGCCAGCAGCCCCGGATTCGGGGATACGCAGTATTTT
-	once	TRBV12-5	TRBJ2-5	CASGFSRQETQYF	TGTGCTAGTGGTTTTTCCAGACAAGAGACCCAGTACTTC
TRBD1	-	TRBV28	TRBJ1-5	CASSLSQGAVQPQHF	TGTGCCAGCAGTTTATCACAGGGGGCCGTTCAGCCCCAGCATTTT
-	-	TRBV7-9	TRBJ1-1	CASSFTGLNTEAFF	TGTGCCAGCAGCTTTACAGGGTTGAACACTGAAGCTTTCTTT
TRBD2	-	TRBV5-1	TRBJ2-2	CASSRTRFNTGELFF	TGCGCCAGCAGCCGGACTAGGTTCAACACCGGGGAGCTGTTTTTT
TRBD2	-	TRBV30	TRBJ2-3	CARTGGPGDTQYF	TGTGCCCGAACGGGGGGGCCAGGTGATACGCAGTATTTT
TRBD1	-	TRBV27	TRBJ2-7	CASSELGQLRTYEQYF	TGTGCCAGCAGTGAACTGGGACAGCTACGAACTTACGAGCAGTACTTC
-	-	TRBV3-1/TRBV3-2	TRBJ2-7	CASSQVIEYYEQYF	TGTGCCAGCAGCCAAGTAATAGAGTACTACGAGCAGTACTTC
-	-	TRBV11-3	TRBJ1-1	CASSLGTGHDTEAFF	TGTGCCAGCAGCTTAGGCACGGGACACGACACTGAAGCTTTCTTT
TRBD1	-	TRBV29-1	TRBJ1-1	CSVQPDRVSTEAFF	TGCAGCGTCCAACCGGACAGGGTTAGCACTGAAGCTTTCTTT
TRBD2	-	TRBV19	TRBJ2-5	CASSMGLAGAGKETQYF	TGTGCCAGTAGTATGGGACTAGCGGGAGCGGGGAAAGAGACCCAGTACTTC
TRBD1	-	TRBV5-4	TRBJ1-5	CASSSDRGDQPQHF	TGTGCCAGCAGCTCTGACAGGGGGGATCAGCCCCAGCATTTT
-	-	TRBV28	TRBJ1-1	CASSYSLQNTEAFF	TGTGCCAGCAGCTACTCACTCCAGAACACTGAAGCTTTCTTT
-	few	TRBV11-2	TRBJ2-7	CASSLKYEQYF	TGTGCCAGCAGCTTAAAGTACGAGCAGTACTTC
-	-	TRBV11-2	TRBJ2-4	CASSLRGYGKNIQYF	TGTGCCAGCAGCTTGAGAGGGTACGGCAAAAACATTCAGTACTTC
-	once	TRBV25-1	TRBJ1-4	CASSVTLTNEKLFF	TGTGCCAGCAGTGTCACCCTAACTAATGAAAAACTGTTTTTT
TRBD1	-	TRBV3-1/TRBV3-2	TRBJ1-5	CASGQGASQPQHF	TGTGCCAGCGGACAGGGGGCAAGTCAGCCCCAGCATTTT
-	-	TRBV4-1	TRBJ2-5	CASTRGAGEKETQYF	TGCGCCAGCACCCGAGGTGCAGGCGAAAAAGAGACCCAGTACTTC
-	-	TRBV30	TRBJ2-7	CAWSRGSHEQYF	TGTGCCTGGAGTCGTGGGAGCCACGAGCAGTACTTC
TRBD1	-	TRBV19	TRBJ1-4	CASIDRQGGVEKLFF	TGTGCCAGTATCGATCGACAGGGAGGGGTCGAAAAACTGTTTTTT
-	-	TRBV27	TRBJ2-2	CASSLSRQYGGPSNTGELFF	TGTGCCAGCAGTTTATCAAGGCAATATGGGGGACCCTCGAACACCGGGGAGCTGTTTTTT
-	-	TRBV5-8	TRBJ2-5	CASRVLGQETQYF	TGTGCCAGCAGGGTTCTCGGGCAAGAGACCCAGTACTTC
-	-	TRBV5-1	TRBJ2-5	CASSLGGSQETQYF	TGCGCCAGCAGCTTGGGAGGGTCCCAAGAGACCCAGTACTTC
-	-	TRBV14	TRBJ2-1	CASSVHGASSYNEQFF	TGTGCCAGCAGCGTTCACGGGGCCAGCTCCTACAATGAGCAGTTCTTC
-	-	TRBV11-2	TRBJ1-1	CASSLGVTRTEAFF	TGTGCCAGCAGCTTAGGGGTGACTCGGACTGAAGCTTTCTTT
-	-	TRBV7-3	TRBJ2-1	CATGAGSYNEQFF	TGTGCCACTGGGGCGGGCTCCTACAATGAGCAGTTCTTC
-	-	TRBV7-9	TRBJ1-2	CASSPRGNYGYTF	TGTGCCAGCAGCCCCCGGGGTAACTATGGCTACACCTTC
-	-	TRBV19	TRBJ1-5	CASNLGTEPQHF	TGTGCCAGCAATTTAGGCACAGAGCCCCAGCATTTT
-	-	TRBV7-7	TRBJ1-3	CASSPTYSGNTIYF	TGTGCCAGCAGCCCGACGTACTCTGGAAACACCATATATTTT
-	-	TRBV30	TRBJ1-5	CAWSLPQDGNQPQHF	TGTGCCTGGAGTCTGCCGCAGGATGGCAATCAGCCCCAGCATTTT
-	-	TRBV5-1	TRBJ1-1	CASRATGKRGEAFF	TGCGCCAGCAGAGCTACCGGGAAACGGGGTGAAGCTTTCTTT
TRBD1	-	TRBV5-6	TRBJ2-1	CASTTLTGESSYNEQFF	TGTGCCAGCACCACACTGACAGGGGAGTCCTCCTACAATGAGCAGTTCTTC
-	-	TRBV13	TRBJ2-7	CASSPPGFYEQYF	TGTGCCAGCAGCCCACCCGGGTTCTACGAGCAGTACTTC